These 8 T cell receptor beta chains were all obtained from the same sample, sequenced in a study of cytomegalovirus exposure and HLA in healthy donors. The PCR was carried out with 60 Vbeta primers and 13 Jbeta primers. Sequencing was performed with immunoSEQ multiplex PCR; in TCRdb, only in-frame clones are kept and a portion is missing. The sample records approximately 200,000 clones, 75% to 80% being singletons. What was sequenced was PBMCs. The receptors shown here come from a man aged 18-30 years in good health and CMV-seronegative.

The chain carries TRBV19 and TRBJ2-1; D might be TRBD2 (6 bases). The V gene's germline CDR1 is LNHDA and CDR2 SQIVND (reference sequence). Trimming took 7 bases from V and 7 from J, leaving 20 bases between them. This CDR3 region has 15 residues. The CDR3, as DNA: TGTGCCAGTAAATTTCGGGGGACGCAGCGAAATGAGCAGTTCTTC. It encodes CASKFRGTQRNEQFF.

V usage is TRBV2 and J usage is TRBJ2-5; maybe TRBD1 (6 bases). The CDR3 spans 13 residues. V was clipped by 1 base and J by 4 bases, with 7 bases between them. Germline loops: CDR1 SNHLY, CDR2 FYNNEI. The CDR3 DNA follows: TGTGCCAGCAGTGAAGACAGGGCAGAGACCCAGTACTTC. Translated, it gives CASSEDRAETQYF.

The chain employs TRBV5-5 and TRBJ2-7; TRBD1 matches 8 bases. The CDR3 runs 15 residues. Germline values: CDR1 SGHKS, CDR2 YYEKEE (reference sequence). J lost 4 bases, V lost 4 bases, and 10 bases had no gene match. CDR3 loop: CASSPPTGVRYEQYF. In DNA form, the CDR3 reads TGTGCCAGCAGCCCACCGACAGGGGTAAGGTACGAGCAGTACTTC.

The chain links TRBV5-1 to TRBJ2-5; a weak D match, TRBD1 (5 bases). The CDR3 sequence is 15 residues long. Germline lookup yields CDR1 SGHRS and CDR2 YFSETQ. Trimming cost V 4 bases and J 8 bases, with 21 bases left between them. This CDR3 reads CASSREGHPGATQYF. The CDR3 DNA follows: TGCGCCAGCAGCCGAGAAGGACACCCTGGGGCTACCCAGTACTTC.

The chain uses TRBV5-8 and TRBJ2-1; 7 positions match TRBD1. J gave up 0 bases and V 6 bases, and 21 bases lay outside the gene matches. Germline assignment: CDR1 SGHTS and CDR2 YDEGEE. This CDR3 has 20 residues. The CDR3 DNA follows: TGTGCCAGCACCTTTCTGGGTTGGGGACAGAGTATAAGCTCCTACAATGAGCAGTTCTTC. Protein sequence: CASTFLGWGQSISSYNEQFF.

The chain has TRBV5-4 and TRBJ2-7, with a weak D call TRBD1 (5 bases). The CDR3 is 13 residues long. The V end was cut by 3 bases, the J end by 4 bases, with 11 bases between. Germline CDR1 and CDR2: SGHNT and YYREEE (reference sequence). CDR3 nucleotides: TGTGCCAGCAGCTCGGACACCCAGTACGAGCAGTACTTC. Translating gives CASSSDTQYEQYF.

CDR3 in amino acids: CASSLDRGLAYGYTF. As DNA, the CDR3 is TGTGCCAGCAGTCTGGACAGGGGTTTAGCCTATGGCTACACCTTC. The chain recombines TRBV6-4 with TRBJ1-2, with 9 positions matching TRBD1. The CDR3 length is 15 residues. The V and J ends lost 5 bases and 4 bases, in that order; junction bases with no gene match: 8. Germline V lookup: CDR1 MRHNA, CDR2 SNTAGT.

This rearrangement joins TRBV7-2 to TRBJ2-2, with 9 bases fitting TRBD2. This CDR3 has 18 amino acids. The J segment lost 5 bases and the V segment lost 1 base, leaving 11 bases of the junction unmatched. Germline V CDR1 and CDR2: SGHTA, FQGNSA. The CDR3 region has the DNA TGTGCCAGCAGCTTAGTGGCGGGAGGGCCGACGGAGACCGGGGAGCTGTTTTTT. It specifies CASSLVAGGPTETGELFF.